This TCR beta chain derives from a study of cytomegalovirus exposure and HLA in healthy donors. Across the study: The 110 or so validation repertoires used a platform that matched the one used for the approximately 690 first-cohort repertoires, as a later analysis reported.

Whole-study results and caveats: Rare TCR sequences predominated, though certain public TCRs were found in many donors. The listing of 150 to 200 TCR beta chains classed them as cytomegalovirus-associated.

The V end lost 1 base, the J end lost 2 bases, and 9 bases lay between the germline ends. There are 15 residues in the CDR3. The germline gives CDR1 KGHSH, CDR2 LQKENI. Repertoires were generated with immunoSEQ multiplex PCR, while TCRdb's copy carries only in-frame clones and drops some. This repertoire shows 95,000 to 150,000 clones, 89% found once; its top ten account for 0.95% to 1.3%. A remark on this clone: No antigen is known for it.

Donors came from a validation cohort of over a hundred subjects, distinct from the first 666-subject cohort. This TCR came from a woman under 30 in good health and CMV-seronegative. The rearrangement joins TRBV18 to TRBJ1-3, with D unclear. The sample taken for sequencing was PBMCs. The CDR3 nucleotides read TGTGCCAGCTCACCACGGCGGGCCCCTGGAAACACCATATATTTT. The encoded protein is CASSPRRAPGNTIYF.